This TCR beta chain was retrieved from a study of blood T cell repertoires in COVID-19. The authors' processing: Amplification of reference gene primers provided the estimated nucleated cell counts. Produced via immunoSEQ multiplex PCR; TCRdb's table is partial and in-frame only. From that table come the V and J calls and clone size; the DNA was used to work out D and trimming. Counted here are roughly 80,000 clones, about nine tenths occurring once; the ten biggest clones make up 9.1%. This CDR3 comprises 16 residues. V lost 2 bases to trimming and J lost 3 bases, with 14 bases between them. In germline, CDR1 is SGHVS, CDR2 FNYEAQ.

Sample: peripheral blood. The sequence derives from a human donor in a cohort sampled during active COVID-19. The V and J genes are TRBV7-6 and TRBJ2-1; D possibly corresponds to TRBD2 (6 bases). The chain's CDR3 is CASSLSPAGNYNEQFF. In DNA, the CDR3 is TGTGCCAGCAGCTTATCCCCGGCGGGGAACTACAATGAGCAGTTCTTC.